This paragraph covers one T cell receptor beta chain sequence. Study processing details: From reference gene primer amplification, estimates of nucleated cell counts were derived. TCRdb keeps only in-frame clones here, not all; method: immunoSEQ multiplex PCR. The V and J calls and clone size are taken from that table; D and trimming were inferred from the DNA. The sample shows about 190,000 clones, about 88% of them seen only once. This entry belongs to a study of blood T cell repertoires in COVID-19. Overall study context: Specimens from acute and convalescent COVID-19 originated in the United States, Italy and Spain. PBMCs, B-cell-depleted T cells, or T cells provided the cDNA or gDNA that made up the material.

Germline CDR1 is LGHNA and CDR2 is YNFKEQ. This CDR3 region has 16 residues. The J segment lost 2 bases and the V segment lost 3 bases, leaving 7 bases of the junction unmatched. The rearrangement joins TRBV4-2 to TRBJ1-5; TRBD1 aligns across 7 bases. The receptor's source is a middle-aged woman who had recovered from COVID-19. The sequencing sample was made of peripheral blood. The CDR3 reads CASSQETDRGNQPQHF. The CDR3 region has the DNA TGTGCCAGCAGCCAGGAGACTGACAGGGGCAATCAGCCCCAGCATTTT.